A selection of T cell receptor beta chains follows, all from one sample in a study of T cell responses to AZD1222 COVID-19 vaccine. Method: immunoSEQ multiplex PCR; TCRdb's copy keeps in-frame clones and lacks some. The sample carries 120,000 or so clones, about 87% recorded once. The sequenced sample was peripheral blood, obtained on day 0 of AZD1222 vaccination. Receptor source: an adult in good health. The CDR3 runs from the conserved cysteine through the conserved F or W. The D gene is left open where the match is weak. Only part of the rows carry a size: once, few, many, or a class if the clone is expanded.

j_call	clone_size	v_call	cdr3_length	d_call	cdr3_aa	cdr3_nt
TRBJ1-5	once	TRBV27	17	TRBD1	CASSMGQARSSNQPQHF	TGTGCCAGCAGTATGGGACAGGCTCGTTCTAGCAATCAGCCCCAGCATTTT
TRBJ1-2	NA	TRBV12-3/TRBV12-4	11	NA	CASSFGHGHTF	TGTGCCAGCAGTTTTGGGCATGGCCACACCTTC
TRBJ2-1	NA	TRBV3-1/TRBV3-2	16	TRBD2	CASSQDRTSGYNEQFF	TGTGCCAGCAGCCAAGATCGCACTAGCGGTTACAATGAGCAGTTCTTC
TRBJ2-7	once	TRBV6-5	12	NA	CASSSPPRQQYF	TGTGCCAGCAGTTCCCCCCCCCGGCAGCAGTACTTC
TRBJ2-1	NA	TRBV28	17	NA	CASTPGVAMESYNEQFF	TGTGCCAGCACTCCCGGGGTGGCAATGGAGTCCTACAATGAGCAGTTCTTC
TRBJ1-2	NA	TRBV30	11	NA	CAWSNWHGYTF	TGTGCCTGGAGTAATTGGCATGGCTACACCTTC
TRBJ1-2	NA	TRBV5-5	18	NA	CASSWRTVGRAGLRGYTF	TGTGCCAGCAGCTGGAGGACAGTGGGTAGGGCGGGCCTGCGGGGCTACACCTTC
TRBJ2-7	NA	TRBV6-5	13	NA	CASSSIPGYEQYF	TGTGCCAGCAGTTCCATACCTGGCTACGAGCAGTACTTC
TRBJ2-4	once	TRBV18	15	NA	CASSDNPRAKNIQYF	TGTGCCAGCTCCGATAACCCGCGAGCCAAAAACATTCAGTACTTC
TRBJ2-7	once	TRBV27	14	NA	CASTITGSSYEQYF	TGTGCCAGCACCATAACTGGCAGCTCCTACGAGCAGTACTTC
TRBJ2-7	once	TRBV19	14	TRBD2	CASSIGKRGAEQYF	TGTGCCAGTAGTATCGGGAAGCGGGGAGCCGAGCAGTACTTC
TRBJ2-1	NA	TRBV6-5	13	NA	CASGTQAYNEQFF	TGTGCCAGCGGGACACAAGCCTACAATGAGCAGTTCTTC
TRBJ2-3	NA	TRBV5-1	14	NA	CASSSGHRTDTQYF	TGCGCCAGCAGCTCGGGACATAGGACAGATACGCAGTATTTT
TRBJ2-7	NA	TRBV14	17	TRBD1	CASSQVRVNRGSYEQYF	TGTGCCAGCAGCCAAGTGAGGGTAAACAGGGGTTCCTACGAGCAGTACTTC
TRBJ1-2	NA	TRBV10-3	13	TRBD1	CAISKGQSYGYTF	TGTGCCATCAGTAAGGGACAGTCCTATGGCTACACCTTC
TRBJ2-7	NA	TRBV18	15	NA	CASSNRLGGSYEQYF	TGTGCCAGCTCCAATCGACTTGGCGGATCCTACGAGCAGTACTTC
TRBJ2-2	NA	TRBV19	12	NA	CASRRETGELFF	TGTGCCAGTAGACGAGAGACCGGGGAGCTGTTTTTT
TRBJ2-1	NA	TRBV9	15	TRBD1	CASSSGTGRGDEQFF	TGTGCCAGCAGCTCCGGGACAGGGCGAGGGGATGAGCAGTTCTTC
TRBJ2-3	NA	TRBV4-1	16	TRBD2	CASSQTSGVREDTQYF	TGCGCCAGCAGCCAAACTAGCGGGGTCCGAGAAGATACGCAGTATTTT
TRBJ1-1	NA	TRBV19	17	TRBD1	CASSIIGQGARDTEAFF	TGTGCCAGTAGTATAATTGGACAGGGGGCGCGGGACACTGAAGCTTTCTTT
TRBJ1-1	NA	TRBV5-1	12	NA	CASSLGGGIAFF	TGCGCCAGCAGCTTGGGAGGGGGAATAGCTTTCTTT
TRBJ1-1	NA	TRBV7-9	14	NA	CASSPSGRWTEAFF	TGTGCCAGCAGCCCATCGGGCAGATGGACTGAAGCTTTCTTT
TRBJ1-6	NA	TRBV5-1	16	NA	CASSLGSPGRNSPLHF	TGCGCCAGCAGCTTAGGTTCCCCGGGGCGGAATTCACCCCTCCACTTT
TRBJ2-2	NA	TRBV24-1	14	NA	CATSDLVNTGELFF	TGTGCCACCAGTGATCTAGTAAACACCGGGGAGCTGTTTTTT
TRBJ1-1	NA	TRBV6-6	14	TRBD1	CASNRQGGNTEAFF	TGTGCCAGCAATAGACAGGGGGGGAACACTGAAGCTTTCTTT
TRBJ1-6	NA	TRBV7-2	13	NA	CASSSDRYSPLHF	TGTGCCAGCAGTTCAGACAGGTACTCACCCCTCCACTTT
TRBJ1-2	NA	TRBV2	12	NA	CASSEWVDGYTF	TGTGCCAGCAGTGAATGGGTGGATGGCTACACCTTC
TRBJ1-2	NA	TRBV7-2	13	NA	CASSLYGVGGYTF	TGTGCCAGCAGCTTATACGGGGTGGGCGGCTACACCTTC
TRBJ1-1	NA	TRBV5-1	15	NA	CASSLDSSGGTEAFF	TGCGCCAGCAGCTTGGATTCCTCTGGGGGCACTGAAGCTTTCTTT
TRBJ2-6	once	TRBV4-2	18	NA	CASSPETGLGFGANVLTF	TGTGCCAGCAGCCCGGAGACAGGCCTGGGGTTTGGGGCCAACGTCCTGACTTTC
TRBJ2-2	NA	TRBV6-2/TRBV6-3	17	TRBD1	CASSFPTEPTGAGELFF	TGTGCCAGCAGTTTCCCGACCGAACCGACAGGGGCCGGGGAGCTGTTTTTT
TRBJ2-2	NA	TRBV5-1	15	NA	CASSSGSSNTGELFF	TGCGCCAGCAGCTCGGGCAGTTCGAACACCGGGGAGCTGTTTTTT
TRBJ2-2	NA	TRBV3-1/TRBV3-2	15	NA	CATTLDRPNTGELFF	TGTGCCACCACCCTTGACAGGCCGAACACCGGGGAGCTGTTTTTT
TRBJ2-6	NA	TRBV18	20	TRBD1	CASSLLNPGQGNSGANVLTF	TGTGCCAGCTCACTATTAAACCCGGGACAGGGGAACTCTGGGGCCAACGTCCTGACTTTC
TRBJ2-1	NA	TRBV2	15	TRBD1	CASSVTGTGANEQFF	TGTGCCAGCAGTGTCACCGGGACAGGCGCTAATGAGCAGTTCTTC
TRBJ1-2	NA	TRBV18	15	TRBD1	CASSPPTGGNYGYTF	TGTGCCAGCTCACCACCCACAGGGGGTAACTATGGCTACACCTTC
TRBJ2-7	few	TRBV27	13	TRBD1	CASSWGTGVEQYF	TGTGCCAGCAGCTGGGGGACAGGGGTTGAGCAGTACTTC
TRBJ2-7	NA	TRBV4-2	18	NA	CASSQAGSRDIVSYEQYF	TGTGCCAGCAGCCAAGCTGGTTCCCGGGACATTGTCTCCTACGAGCAGTACTTC
TRBJ1-4	NA	TRBV19	16	NA	CASSSLGALGDEKLFF	TGTGCCAGTAGCTCACTCGGGGCTTTGGGGGATGAAAAACTGTTTTTT
TRBJ2-1	NA	TRBV7-9	16	TRBD2	CASSLALAGTYNEQFF	TGTGCCAGCAGCTTAGCGTTAGCGGGTACTTACAATGAGCAGTTCTTC
TRBJ1-1	once	TRBV24-1	15	TRBD1	CATSPWTGENTEAFF	TGTGCCACCAGTCCGTGGACAGGAGAGAACACTGAAGCTTTCTTT